These 17 T cell receptor beta chains were sequenced from one sample in a study of post-analysis software for immune sequencing data. Whole-study results and caveats: Roughly 5 TRBV segments, TRBV5-6, TRBV5-1 and TRBV20-1 among them, were found more frequent in patients than controls.

Unique molecular identifiers had been added to the TCR beta cDNA libraries. TCRdb recomputed calls from the PCR reads with MiXCR, one row per CDR3 protein. The sample yields about 540,000 distinct CDR3 sequences, approximately 34% seen once. Their antigens remain unidentified. Source material: blood. Every receptor here comes from a girl under 18 with multiple sclerosis.

This clonotype occurred once. The chain employs TRBV5-1 and TRBJ2-3; 10 bases agree with TRBD2. V was clipped by 4 bases and J by 5 bases; unmatched bases: 10. Germline CDR1 and CDR2: SGHRS and YFSETQ. There are 16 residues in the CDR3. As DNA, the CDR3 is TGCGCCAGCAGCCCGCGGACTAGCGGTGGAAGAGATACGCAGTATTTT. It codes for CASSPRTSGGRDTQYF.

This clonotype was seen more than once but under ten times. The chain combines TRBV2 with TRBJ2-3; the match to TRBD2 covers 15 bases. In germline, CDR1 is SNHLY, CDR2 FYNNEI. This CDR3 is built from 15 residues. V was pared by 8 bases and J by 5 bases, with 5 bases of the junction left unmatched. In DNA, the CDR3 is TGTGCCAGCCGAGGACTAGCGGGGGGGCGAGATACGCAGTATTTT. It is translated as CASRGLAGGRDTQYF.

The chain combines TRBV28 with TRBJ2-3, with no clear D. V was shortened by 3 bases and J by 6 bases, with 25 bases between the two germline ends. Germline V gene sequence: CDR1 MDHEN, CDR2 SYDVKM. The CDR3 consists of 18 residues. The CDR3 nucleotides read TGTGCCAGCAGTTTGGTCTGGTCCACCACCCGACCCCGGGATACGCAGTATTTT. Encoded protein: CASSLVWSTTRPRDTQYF.

The rearrangement joins TRBV20-1 to TRBJ2-5, with TRBD2 as a possible D gene (6 bases). CDR1 and CDR2 (germline): DFQATT, SNEGSKA (reference sequence). The CDR3 extends over 15 amino acids. V shed 0 bases and J shed 0 bases, with 11 bases lying between them. CDR3 residues: CSARDRGKNQETQYF. DNA of the CDR3: TGCAGTGCTAGAGATCGGGGGAAAAACCAAGAGACCCAGTACTTC.

The chain employs TRBV6-5 and TRBJ2-3; weak D call: TRBD2 (7 bases). The CDR3 extends over 15 amino acids. The ends were cut back, 8 bases at V and 6 bases at J, with 21 bases in the middle. Germline CDR1 and CDR2: MNHEY and SVGAGI. The CDR3 spells CASGSLKGGTDTQYF. CDR3 in DNA: TGTGCCAGCGGGAGCCTCAAGGGGGGGACGGATACGCAGTATTTT.

V usage is TRBV15 and J usage is TRBJ1-5; a weak D match, TRBD1 (6 bases). Germline V lookup: CDR1 LNHNV, CDR2 YYDKDF (reference sequence). The V end was cut by 2 bases, the J end by 2 bases, with 13 bases between. The CDR3 covers 16 residues. CDR3 in DNA: TGTGCCACCAGCAGATCCCGAGGGGGTGGCAATCAGCCCCAGCATTTT. Translating gives CATSRSRGGGNQPQHF.

The chain uses TRBV28 and TRBJ2-5, with 10 bases aligning to TRBD1. This CDR3 has 18 amino acids. CDR1 and CDR2 from the germline V gene are MDHEN and SYDVKM. The J segment lost 5 bases and the V segment lost 4 bases, leaving 16 bases of the junction unmatched. In nucleotides, the CDR3 is TGTGCCAGCAGTTCAACCGGGACAGGGGTGGGAGCTTGGGAGACCCAGTACTTC. Encoded protein: CASSSTGTGVGAWETQYF.

This clonotype was seen a handful of times. The V gene is TRBV6-1, the J gene TRBJ2-4; the match to TRBD1 covers 7 bases. CDR1 and CDR2 (germline): MNHNS, SASEGT. The CDR3 is made up of 15 amino acids. V was clipped by 10 bases and J by 4 bases; unmatched bases: 13. This chain's CDR3 is CAISPRPTGKNIQYF. The CDR3 DNA reads TGTGCCATATCTCCGAGACCGACAGGGAAAAACATTCAGTACTTC.

This chain joins TRBV3-1 and TRBJ2-5; TRBD2 matches 7 bases. The junction had 15 bases not matched to a gene; V was cut back by 6 bases and J by 5 bases. This CDR3 is 16 amino acids long. The germline CDR1 and CDR2 sequences are LGHDT and YNNKEL (reference sequence). The CDR3 is CASRLSSGTMGETQYF. CDR3 coding DNA: TGTGCCAGCAGGCTATCCTCTGGGACTATGGGGGAGACCCAGTACTTC.

This chain uses TRBV27 with TRBJ2-5, with 7 bases that match TRBD1. The end of the DNA fits TRBJ2-7 better, so the J call may be wrong. The CDR3 runs 13 residues. Germline V CDR1 and CDR2: MNHEY, SMNVEV (reference sequence). CDR3 region: CASRPIDRVEQYF. CDR3 nucleotides: TGTGCCAGCAGACCGATCGACAGGGTCGAGCAGTACTTC.

The chain joins TRBV12-3 or TRBV12-4 to TRBJ2-5, with TRBD1 as a possible D gene (5 bases). V lost 2 bases and J lost 1, with 11 bases in between. The CDR3 runs 15 residues. The CDR3 loop reads CASSLSEDSQETQYF. CDR3 bases: TGTGCCAGCAGTTTATCTGAAGACAGCCAAGAGACCCAGTACTTC.

The V and J genes are TRBV29-1 and TRBJ2-1; D might be TRBD2 (6 bases). V was shortened by 7 bases and J by 9 bases, with 13 bases between the two germline ends. Germline V gives CDR1 SQVTM, CDR2 ANQGSEA. The CDR3 is made up of 11 amino acids. The CDR3 reads CSGRGGIEQFF. CDR3 nucleotide sequence: TGCAGCGGCCGAGGAGGGATTGAGCAGTTCTTC.

The chain is built from TRBV3-1 and TRBJ1-4; D is ambiguous. V lost 4 bases to trimming and J lost 8 bases, with 11 bases between them. CDR1 is LGHDT and CDR2 is YNNKEL in the germline V gene (reference sequence). The length of the CDR3 is 13 residues. The CDR3 bases are TGTGCCAGCAGCCCAAGGCCGTCCGAAAAACTGTTTTTT. It codes for CASSPRPSEKLFF.

The chain recombines TRBV7-2 with TRBJ1-2; D is undetermined. The germline V and J ends were trimmed by 4 bases and 7 bases, with 10 bases remaining between them. This CDR3 comprises 12 residues. Germline V CDR1 and CDR2: SGHTA, FQGNSA. CDR3 coding DNA: TGTGCCAGCAGCTCAAGCGGGTCTGGCTACACCTTC. It is translated as CASSSSGSGYTF. The variable domain in full, with the rest retrieved from reference TRBV7-2 and TRBJ1-2, is GAGVSQSPSNKVTEKGKDVELRCDPISGHTALYWYRQSLGQGLEFLIYFQGNSAPDKSGLPSDRFSAERTGGSVSTLTIQRTQQEDSAVYLCASSSSGSGYTFGSGTRLTVV.

CDR3 loop: CASSPGPYEQFF. The CDR3 nucleotides read TGTGCCAGCAGCCCCGGACCCTACGAGCAGTTCTTC. The V gene is TRBV7-2, the J gene TRBJ2-1; D ambiguous. V was shortened by 5 bases and J by 10 bases, with 12 bases between the two germline ends. The CDR3 spans 12 residues. Germline lookup yields CDR1 SGHTA and CDR2 FQGNSA.

The table lists this clonotype with a count of one. A read error may explain this, as a much larger clone is one base away. V is TRBV6-6 and J is TRBJ2-1; D is unclear. CDR3 length: 13 residues. CDR1 and CDR2 (germline): MNHNY, SVGAGI (reference sequence). The CDR3 sequence is CASRPGAYNGQFF. The CDR3 nucleotides read TGTGCCAGCAGACCTGGCGCCTACAATGGGCAGTTCTTC.

This clonotype was seen many times. The CDR3 here is CAIGGTGFEETQYF. CDR3 nucleotide sequence: TGTGCCATCGGGGGGACAGGGTTCGAAGAGACCCAGTACTTC. The chain links TRBV10-3 to TRBJ2-5, with 9 bases lining up with TRBD1. Germline V lookup: CDR1 ENHRY, CDR2 SYGVKD. This CDR3 is built from 14 residues. Unmatched junction bases numbered 7, after V lost 8 bases and J lost 3 bases.